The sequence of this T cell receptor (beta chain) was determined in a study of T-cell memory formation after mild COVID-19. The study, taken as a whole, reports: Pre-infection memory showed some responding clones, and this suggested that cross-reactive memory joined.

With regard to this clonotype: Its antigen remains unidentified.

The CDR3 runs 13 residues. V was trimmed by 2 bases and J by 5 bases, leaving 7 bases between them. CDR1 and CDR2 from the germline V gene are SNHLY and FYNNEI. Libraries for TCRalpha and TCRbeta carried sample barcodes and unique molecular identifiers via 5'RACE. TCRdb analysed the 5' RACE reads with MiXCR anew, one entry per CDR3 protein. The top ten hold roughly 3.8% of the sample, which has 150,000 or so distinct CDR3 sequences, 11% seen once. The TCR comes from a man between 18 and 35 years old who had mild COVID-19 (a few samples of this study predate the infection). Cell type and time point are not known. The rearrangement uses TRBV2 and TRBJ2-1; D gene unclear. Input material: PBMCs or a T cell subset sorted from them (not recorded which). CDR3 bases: TGTGCCAGCAGTGAACGGCAGGACAATGAGCAGTTCTTC. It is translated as CASSERQDNEQFF.